This T cell receptor beta chain was captured in a study of blood T cells in healthy people across ages. Peripheral blood samples of around 9.3 milliliters were drawn from each donor. V was trimmed by 6 bases and J by 6 bases, leaving 8 bases between them. The CDR3 covers 12 residues. Germline V gives CDR1 MNHEY, CDR2 SVGEGT. The authors ran a second PCR of roughly 6 to 11 cycles using a sample-barcoded 5' primer and a J-beta primer mix. MiXCR was run by TCRdb on the 5' RACE reads, yielding one entry per CDR3 protein. The sample holds about 680,000 distinct CDR3 sequences; roughly 50% are singletons and the top ten take roughly a third. This clonotype was counted a few times.

The chain combines TRBV6-2 or TRBV6-3 with TRBJ1-4; D gene ambiguous. This TCR was recovered from a woman aged 55-75 years in good health. What was sequenced was blood. Written as DNA, the CDR3 is TGTGCCAGCAGGGTGGGAGATGAAAAACTGTTTTTT. Its translation is CASRVGDEKLFF.